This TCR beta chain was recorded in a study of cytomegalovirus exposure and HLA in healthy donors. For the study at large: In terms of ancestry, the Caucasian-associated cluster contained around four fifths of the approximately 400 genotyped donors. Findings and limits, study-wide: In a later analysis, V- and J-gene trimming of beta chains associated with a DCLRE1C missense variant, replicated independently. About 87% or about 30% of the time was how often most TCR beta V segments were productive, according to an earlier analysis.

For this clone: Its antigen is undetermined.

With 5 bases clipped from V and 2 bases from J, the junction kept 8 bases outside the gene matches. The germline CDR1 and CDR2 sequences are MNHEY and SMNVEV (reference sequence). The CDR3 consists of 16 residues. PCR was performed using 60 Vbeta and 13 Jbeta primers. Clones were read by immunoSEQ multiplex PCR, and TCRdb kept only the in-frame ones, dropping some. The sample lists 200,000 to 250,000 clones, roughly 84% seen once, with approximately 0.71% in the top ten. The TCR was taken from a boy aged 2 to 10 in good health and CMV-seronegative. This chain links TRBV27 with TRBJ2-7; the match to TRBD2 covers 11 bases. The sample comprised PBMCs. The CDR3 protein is CASSPGLAGGAYEQYF. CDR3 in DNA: TGTGCCAGCAGTCCGGGCCTAGCGGGAGGTGCCTACGAGCAGTACTTC.